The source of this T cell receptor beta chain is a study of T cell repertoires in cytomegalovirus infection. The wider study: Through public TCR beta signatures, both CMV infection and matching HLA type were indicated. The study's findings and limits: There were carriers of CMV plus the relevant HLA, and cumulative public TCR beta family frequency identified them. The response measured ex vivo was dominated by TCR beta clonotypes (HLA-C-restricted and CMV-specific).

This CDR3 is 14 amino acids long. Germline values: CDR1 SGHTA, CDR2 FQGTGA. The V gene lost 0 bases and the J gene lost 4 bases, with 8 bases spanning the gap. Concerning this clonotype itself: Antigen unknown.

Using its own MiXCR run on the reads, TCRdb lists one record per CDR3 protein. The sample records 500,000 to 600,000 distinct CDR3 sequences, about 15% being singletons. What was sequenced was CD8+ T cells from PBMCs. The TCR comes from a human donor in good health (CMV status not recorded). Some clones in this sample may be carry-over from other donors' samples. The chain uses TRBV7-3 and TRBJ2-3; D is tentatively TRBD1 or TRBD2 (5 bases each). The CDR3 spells CASSLTGDADTQYF. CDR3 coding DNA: TGTGCCAGCAGCTTAACGGGGGACGCAGATACGCAGTATTTT.